The entry that follows covers one T cell receptor beta chain sequence. What it binds is not known. From blood, roughly 220-550 ng of genomic DNA served as TRB template. The CDR3 extends over 16 amino acids. Germline CDR1 reads SGHRS; CDR2 reads YFSETQ. J was trimmed by 2 bases and V by 7 bases; bases with no gene match: 11. Multiplex PCR with BIOMED2 TRB-A/B primer pools amplified TRB rearrangements. TCRdb recomputed calls from the multiplex PCR reads with MiXCR, one row per CDR3 protein. The table lists tens of thousands of distinct CDR3 sequences, approximately 29% of them singletons. This specimen comes from a study of T and B cells in COVID-19 patients. Overall study findings and caveats: Early severe-case samples and blood from mildly ill patients during symptoms were in short supply.

The chain joins TRBV5-1 to TRBJ2-5, with TRBD2 matching 10 bases. The sequencing sample was made of blood. The source is a human donor who had recovered from COVID-19. In nucleotides, the CDR3 is TGCGCCAGCGGTTACCGTCCTAGCGGGAGTCAAGAGACCCAGTACTTC. Translation gives CASGYRPSGSQETQYF.